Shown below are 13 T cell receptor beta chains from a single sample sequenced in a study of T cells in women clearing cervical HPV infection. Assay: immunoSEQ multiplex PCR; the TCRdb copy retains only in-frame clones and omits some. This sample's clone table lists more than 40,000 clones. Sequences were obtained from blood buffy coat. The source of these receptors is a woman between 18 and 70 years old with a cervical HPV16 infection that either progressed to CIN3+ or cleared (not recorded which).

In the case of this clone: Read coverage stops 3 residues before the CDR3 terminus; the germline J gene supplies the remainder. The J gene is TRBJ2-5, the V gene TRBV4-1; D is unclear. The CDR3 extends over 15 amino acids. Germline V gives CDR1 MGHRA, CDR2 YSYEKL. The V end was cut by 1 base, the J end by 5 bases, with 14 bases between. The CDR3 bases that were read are TGCGCCAGCAGCCAAGCCCTCAACAAAGGGGAGACC. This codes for CASSQALNKGET. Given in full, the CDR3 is CASSQALNKGETQYF.

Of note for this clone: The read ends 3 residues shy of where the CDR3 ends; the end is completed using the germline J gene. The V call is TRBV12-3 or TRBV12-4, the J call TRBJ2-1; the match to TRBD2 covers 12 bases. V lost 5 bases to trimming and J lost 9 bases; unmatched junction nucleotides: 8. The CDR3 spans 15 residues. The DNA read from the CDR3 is TGTGCCAGCAGTCCTAGCGGGAGGGCCCTCGGTGAG. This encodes CASSPSGRALGE. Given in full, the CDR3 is CASSPSGRALGEQFF.

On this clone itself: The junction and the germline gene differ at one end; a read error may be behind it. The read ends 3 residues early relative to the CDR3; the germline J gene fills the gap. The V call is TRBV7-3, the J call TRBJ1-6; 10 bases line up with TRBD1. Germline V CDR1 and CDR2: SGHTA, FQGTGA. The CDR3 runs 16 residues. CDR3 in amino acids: CASRPARDRGSSALHF. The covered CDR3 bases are TGTGCCAGCAGGCCTGCGCGGGACAGGGGTTCTTCAGCC.

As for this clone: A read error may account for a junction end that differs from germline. The CDR3 loop reads CGVPGQGSTDTQYF. The covered CDR3 bases are TGCGGCGTACCGGGACAGGGAAGCACAGATACG. This sequence joins TRBV29-1 and TRBJ2-3; 9 bases are a match to TRBD1. The read terminates 3 residues before the CDR3 end, so the remaining end is supplied by the germline J gene. The CDR3 has 14 amino acids. CDR1 SQVTM and CDR2 ANQGSEA come from the germline V gene.

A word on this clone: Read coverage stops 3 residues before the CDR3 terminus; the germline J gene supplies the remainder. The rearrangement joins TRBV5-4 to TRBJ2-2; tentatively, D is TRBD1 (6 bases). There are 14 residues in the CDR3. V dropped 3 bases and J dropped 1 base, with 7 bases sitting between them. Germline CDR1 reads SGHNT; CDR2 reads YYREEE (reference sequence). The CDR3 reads CASSWGQNTGELFF. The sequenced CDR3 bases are TGTGCCAGCAGCTGGGGACAGAACACCGGGGAG. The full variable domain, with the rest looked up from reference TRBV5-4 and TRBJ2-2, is ETGVTQSPTHLIKTRGQQVTLRCSSQSGHNTVSWYQQALGQGPQFIFQYYREEENGRGNFPPRFSGLQFPNYSSELNVNALELDDSALYLCASSWGQNTGELFFGEGSRLTVL.

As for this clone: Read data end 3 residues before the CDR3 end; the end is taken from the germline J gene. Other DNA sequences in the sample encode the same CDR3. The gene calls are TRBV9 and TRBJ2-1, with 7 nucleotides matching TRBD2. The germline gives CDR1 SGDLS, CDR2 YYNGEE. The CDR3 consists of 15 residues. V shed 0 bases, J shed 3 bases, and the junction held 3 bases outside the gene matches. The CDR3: CASSVDPSGYNEQFF. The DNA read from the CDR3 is TGTGCCAGCAGCGTAGACCCTAGCGGCTACAATGAG.

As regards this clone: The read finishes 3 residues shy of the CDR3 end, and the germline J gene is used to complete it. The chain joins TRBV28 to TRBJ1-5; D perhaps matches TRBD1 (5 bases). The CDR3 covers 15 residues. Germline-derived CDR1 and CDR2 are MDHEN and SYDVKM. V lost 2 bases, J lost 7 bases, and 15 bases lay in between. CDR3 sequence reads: CASSLSLTGPQPQHF. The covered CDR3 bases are TGTGCCAGCAGTTTAAGCCTCACAGGTCCCCAGCCC.

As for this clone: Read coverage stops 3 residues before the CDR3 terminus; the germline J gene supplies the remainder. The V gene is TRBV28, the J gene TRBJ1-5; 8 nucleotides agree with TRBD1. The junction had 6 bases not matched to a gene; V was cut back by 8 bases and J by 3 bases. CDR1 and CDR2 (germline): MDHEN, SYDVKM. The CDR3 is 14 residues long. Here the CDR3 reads CASRGQVINQPQHF. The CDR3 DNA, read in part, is TGTGCCAGCCGGGGACAGGTAATCAATCAGCCC. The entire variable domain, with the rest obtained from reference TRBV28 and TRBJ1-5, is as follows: DVKVTQSSRYLVKRTGEKVFLECVQDMDHENMFWYRQDPGLGLRLIYFSYDVKMKEKGDIPEGYSVSREKKERFSLILESASTNQTSMYLCASRGQVINQPQHFGDGTRLSIL.

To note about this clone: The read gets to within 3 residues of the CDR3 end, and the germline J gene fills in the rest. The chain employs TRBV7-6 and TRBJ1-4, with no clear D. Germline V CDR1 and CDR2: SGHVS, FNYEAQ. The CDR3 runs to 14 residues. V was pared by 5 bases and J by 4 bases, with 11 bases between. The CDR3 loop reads CASSPLGLNEKLFF. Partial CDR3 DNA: TGTGCCAGCAGCCCCCTGGGCCTTAATGAAAAA.

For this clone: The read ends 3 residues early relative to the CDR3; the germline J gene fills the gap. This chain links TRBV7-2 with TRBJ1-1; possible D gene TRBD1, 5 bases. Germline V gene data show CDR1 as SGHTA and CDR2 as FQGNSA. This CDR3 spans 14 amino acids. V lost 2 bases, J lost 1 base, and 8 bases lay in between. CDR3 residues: CASSLNDRNTEAFF. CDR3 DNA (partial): TGTGCCAGCAGCTTAAACGACAGGAACACTGAA.

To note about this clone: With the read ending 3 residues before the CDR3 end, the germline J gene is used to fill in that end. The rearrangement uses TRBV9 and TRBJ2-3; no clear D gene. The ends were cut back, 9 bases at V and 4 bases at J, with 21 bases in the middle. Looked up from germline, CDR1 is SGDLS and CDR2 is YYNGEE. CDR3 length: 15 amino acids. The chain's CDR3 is CANTSDGVQADTQYF. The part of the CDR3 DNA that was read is TGTGCCAACACCAGTGATGGTGTTCAGGCAGATACG.

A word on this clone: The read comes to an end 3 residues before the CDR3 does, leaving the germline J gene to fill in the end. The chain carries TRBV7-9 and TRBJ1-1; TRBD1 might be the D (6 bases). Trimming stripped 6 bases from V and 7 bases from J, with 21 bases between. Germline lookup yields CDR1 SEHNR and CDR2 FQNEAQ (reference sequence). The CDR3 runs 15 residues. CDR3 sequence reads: CASRRRDKGPHEAFF. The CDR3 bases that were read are TGTGCCAGCAGAAGACGGGACAAGGGGCCACATGAA. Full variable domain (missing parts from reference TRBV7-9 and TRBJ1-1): DTGVSQNPRHKITKRGQNVTFRCDPISEHNRLYWYRQTLGQGPEFLTYFQNEAQLEKSRLLSDRFSAERPKGSFSTLEIQRTEQGDSAMYLCASRRRDKGPHEAFFGQGTRLTVV.

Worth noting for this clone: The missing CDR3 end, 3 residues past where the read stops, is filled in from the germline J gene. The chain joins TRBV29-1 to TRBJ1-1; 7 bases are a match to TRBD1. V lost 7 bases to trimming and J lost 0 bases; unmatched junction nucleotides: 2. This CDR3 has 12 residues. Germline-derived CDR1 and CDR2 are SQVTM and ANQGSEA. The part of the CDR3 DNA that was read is TGCAGCGGGGGACAGATGAACACTGAA. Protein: CSGGQMNTE. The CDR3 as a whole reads CSGGQMNTEAFF.